One sample yielded the 19 T cell receptor beta chains listed below, sequenced in a study of metastatic and nonmetastatic thyroid tumors. No treatment of any kind had been given to any patient before thyroid surgery. Using MiXCR, TCRdb re-called clones from the PCR reads. The sample records 25,000 to 35,000 clones, more than 10% being singletons. Sequenced sample: blood. The receptors derive from a female donor with papillary thyroid cancer or a benign thyroid nodule (not recorded which). Some clones in this sample may be carry-over from other donors' samples.

This clone has at least ten counts. The rearrangement uses TRBV4-3 and TRBJ2-1, with 7 bases aligning to TRBD1. With 2 bases clipped from V and 3 bases from J, the junction kept 10 bases outside the gene matches. The CDR3 sequence is 17 residues long. Germline CDR1 and CDR2: LGHNA and YSLEER. The CDR3 here is CASSQLGLRDSYNEQFF. The CDR3 DNA reads as TGCGCCAGCAGCCAACTAGGACTCCGGGACAGCTACAATGAGCAGTTCTTC.

This chain links TRBV20-1 with TRBJ2-6; a weak D match, TRBD1 (5 bases). Germline V gene sequence: CDR1 DFQATT, CDR2 SNEGSKA (reference sequence). Between the trimmed V and J ends, which lost 7 bases and 4 bases, there was a span of 8 bases. The CDR3 runs to 12 residues. This CDR3 reads CSEGAGANVLTF. The CDR3 DNA is TGCAGTGAAGGGGCGGGGGCCAACGTCCTGACTTTC.

In this sample, this clone turned up many times. This chain links TRBV9 with TRBJ2-2, with D unresolved. Germline V gene data show CDR1 as SGDLS and CDR2 as YYNGEE. V lost 4 bases to trimming and J lost 6 bases, with 10 bases between them. This CDR3 is 13 amino acids long. The CDR3 bases are TGTGCCAGCAGCCCCGCGTCGGCCGGGGAGCTGTTTTTT. It encodes CASSPASAGELFF.

This clone is medium-sized (0.01 to 0.1%) within its sample. The rearrangement links TRBV20-1 to TRBJ2-7, with 11 bases aligning to TRBD2. V was clipped by 6 bases and J by 1 base; unmatched bases: 8. CDR1 is DFQATT, CDR2 SNEGSKA, per germline (reference sequence). The CDR3 has 15 amino acids. The DNA of the CDR3 is TGCAGTGCGGAGACCGGGACTAGCGGATCCTACGAGCAGTACTTC. Its protein is CSAETGTSGSYEQYF.

This clone was counted at least ten times. This chain connects TRBV6-1 to TRBJ1-1; TRBD1 matches at 10 bases. The trim removed 6 bases at V and 5 bases at J, leaving 0 bases unmatched. This CDR3 is built from 12 residues. The germline CDR1 and CDR2 sequences are MNHNS and SASEGT. For the CDR3, the DNA is TGTGCCAGCAGGGGACAGGGGACTGAAGCTTTCTTT. Translated: CASRGQGTEAFF.

This clone has at least ten counts. The rearrangement joins TRBV7-2 to TRBJ2-1, with 10 bases fitting TRBD2. Per germline, CDR1 SGHTA and CDR2 FQGNSA. The CDR3 has 19 amino acids. J was trimmed by 4 bases and V by 5 bases; bases with no gene match: 17. The CDR3 loop is CASSGGGLAGVPLYNEQFF. The CDR3 nucleotides read TGTGCCAGCAGCGGGGGTGGCCTAGCGGGAGTCCCACTGTACAATGAGCAGTTCTTC.

The rearrangement links TRBV12-3 or TRBV12-4 to TRBJ2-1, with TRBD2 matching 11 bases. V was pared by 2 bases and J by 5 bases, with 11 bases of the junction left unmatched. The CDR3 consists of 18 residues. CDR3 loop: CASSLRGSSGRWDNEQFF. CDR3 nucleotides: TGTGCCAGCAGTTTAAGGGGTTCTAGCGGGAGGTGGGACAATGAGCAGTTCTTC.

This clone has ten or more counts. The chain combines TRBV20-1 with TRBJ2-3; 9 bases line up with TRBD2. This CDR3 has 13 residues. The germline V gene has CDR1 DFQATT and CDR2 SNEGSKA (reference sequence). Losses at the gene ends were 5 bases for V and 4 bases for J; bases not matched to a gene: 4. For the CDR3, the DNA is TGCAGTGCTGGGGGACTAGCCGCAGATACGCAGTATTTT. This gives the protein CSAGGLAADTQYF.

This clone was counted ten times or more. V is TRBV4-3 and J is TRBJ2-2; the D gene could be TRBD1 or TRBD2 (5 bases each). CDR1 LGHNA and CDR2 YSLEER come from the germline V gene. V was shortened by 2 bases and J by 6 bases, with 13 bases between the two germline ends. This CDR3 is built from 15 residues. The CDR3: CASSQPGPRSGELFF. Written as DNA, the CDR3 is TGCGCCAGCAGCCAACCGGGACCTCGGTCCGGGGAGCTGTTTTTT.

In its sample, this clone was seen many times. The J gene is TRBJ2-7, the V gene TRBV6-4, with D possibly matching TRBD2 (6 bases). The CDR3 has 12 amino acids. From germline, CDR1 is MRHNA and CDR2 SNTAGT. Trimming stripped 10 bases from V and 3 bases from J, with 13 bases between. CDR3 region: CANLGRIYEQYF. The CDR3 nucleotides read TGTGCCAACCTAGGGAGGATCTACGAGCAGTACTTC.

Ten or more counts support this clone. The V gene is TRBV24-1, the J gene TRBJ1-2; D is ambiguous. Germline lookup yields CDR1 KGHDR and CDR2 SFDVKD. The CDR3 totals 14 residues. Trimming removed 4 bases from V and 2 bases from J, with 10 bases in between. The chain's CDR3 is CATSEDTRNYGYTF. CDR3 sequence (DNA): TGTGCCACCAGTGAAGACACACGAAACTATGGCTACACCTTC.

This clone was seen at least ten times. The chain combines TRBV20-1 with TRBJ1-2, with TRBD1 matching 12 bases. This CDR3 is 15 amino acids long. Per germline, CDR1 DFQATT and CDR2 SNEGSKA (reference sequence). J gave up 2 bases and V 3 bases, and 4 bases lay outside the gene matches. In nucleotides, the CDR3 is TGCAGTGCTAGGCCGGGACAGGGGGCGAACTATGGCTACACCTTC. It encodes CSARPGQGANYGYTF.

This clone came up many times. The chain combines TRBV4-3 with TRBJ1-6; perhaps TRBD1 as D (6 bases). The germline gives CDR1 LGHNA, CDR2 YSLEER. This CDR3 comprises 17 residues. V gave up 1 base and J gave up 9 bases, with 19 bases separating them. The CDR3, as DNA: TGCGCCAGCAGCCAAGTTTTACAGGGCGGAATGGCTTCACCCCTCCACTTT. This gives the protein CASSQVLQGGMASPLHF.

V gene TRBV7-9 combines with J gene TRBJ2-5; perhaps TRBD1 as D (6 bases). Germline CDR1 reads SEHNR; CDR2 reads FQNEAQ (reference sequence). The CDR3 loop spans 15 amino acids. With 6 bases removed from V and 0 bases from J, the gap between germline ends came to 14 bases. For the CDR3, the DNA is TGTGCCAGCAGTACAGGACAGCCGTACCAAGAGACCCAGTACTTC. Translating it yields CASSTGQPYQETQYF.

Many counts were recorded for this clone. The chain joins TRBV20-1 to TRBJ2-1, with 9 nucleotides matching TRBD2. The V gene's germline CDR1 is DFQATT and CDR2 SNEGSKA (reference sequence). This CDR3 is 14 amino acids long. Losses at the gene ends were 2 bases for V and 5 bases for J; bases not matched to a gene: 4. The CDR3 region is CSARTIAGDNEQFF. Written as DNA, the CDR3 is TGCAGTGCTAGAACGATAGCGGGAGACAATGAGCAGTTCTTC.

Many counts were recorded for this clone. The rearrangement links TRBV6-5 to TRBJ1-1; D gene ambiguous. Trimming removed 0 bases at V and 4 bases at J, with 21 bases between. This CDR3 is 18 amino acids long. Germline lookup yields CDR1 MNHEY and CDR2 SVGAGI. The CDR3: CASSYSDTLRVWPTEAFF. The CDR3 DNA is TGTGCCAGCAGTTACTCGGATACGCTGAGGGTTTGGCCCACTGAAGCTTTCTTT.

About this clone: This may arise from a read error, as a much more abundant clone is one base away. V gene TRBV28 combines with J gene TRBJ2-2; tentatively, D is TRBD2 (6 bases). The CDR3 consists of 12 residues. Germline V gene sequence: CDR1 MDHEN, CDR2 SYDVKM. Here the CDR3 DNA reads TGTGCCAGCAGTAAGGCCTCCGGGGGGCTGTTTTTT. Amino acid sequence: CASSKASGGLFF.

This clone appeared many times. This chain connects TRBV12-3 or TRBV12-4 to TRBJ2-5; TRBD2 matches 8 bases. The J segment lost 4 bases and the V segment lost 2 bases, leaving 12 bases of the junction unmatched. This CDR3 has 17 amino acids. The CDR3 is CASSLRPQRERAETQYF. The CDR3 DNA reads as TGTGCCAGCAGTTTAAGGCCCCAGCGGGAGAGGGCAGAGACCCAGTACTTC.

This clone was recorded a few times. The chain is built from TRBV28 and TRBJ2-7; TRBD2 aligns across 8 bases. J gave up 5 bases and V 7 bases, and 7 bases lay outside the gene matches. The CDR3 consists of 13 residues. Germline V CDR1 and CDR2: MDHEN, SYDVKM. The CDR3 reads CASKAGGTDEQYF. The CDR3 DNA sequence: TGTGCCAGCAAGGCGGGAGGTACCGACGAGCAGTACTTC.